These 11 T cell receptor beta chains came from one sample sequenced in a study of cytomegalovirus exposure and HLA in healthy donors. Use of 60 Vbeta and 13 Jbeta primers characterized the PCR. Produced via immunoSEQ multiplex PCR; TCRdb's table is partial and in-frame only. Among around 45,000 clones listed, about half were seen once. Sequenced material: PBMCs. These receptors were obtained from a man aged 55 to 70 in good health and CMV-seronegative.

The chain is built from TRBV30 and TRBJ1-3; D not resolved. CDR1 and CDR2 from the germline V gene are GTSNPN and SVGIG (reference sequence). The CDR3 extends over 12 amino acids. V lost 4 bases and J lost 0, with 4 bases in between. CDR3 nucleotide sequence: TGTGCCTGGACCAGCTCTGGAAACACCATATATTTT. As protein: CAWTSSGNTIYF.

The CDR3 DNA follows: TGTGCCAGCAGCTTGGACCACAGGGGTGACTATGGCTACACCTTC. Amino acids: CASSLDHRGDYGYTF. This chain connects TRBV5-6 to TRBJ1-2; 7 bases agree with TRBD1. Germline CDR1 reads SGHDT; CDR2 reads YYEEEE. The CDR3 runs 15 residues. J gave up 3 bases and V 0 bases, and 5 bases lay outside the gene matches.

The CDR3 bases are TGTGCCAGCAGCTCCCGGGGGACTAGCGGGAGGGCTAGGACAGATACGCAGTATTTT. Its translation: CASSSRGTSGRARTDTQYF. The chain links TRBV7-9 to TRBJ2-3; 16 bases align to TRBD2. CDR3 length equals 19 residues. J gave up 3 bases and V 4 bases, and 10 bases lay outside the gene matches. Germline V gene lookup returns CDR1 SEHNR and CDR2 FQNEAQ (reference sequence).

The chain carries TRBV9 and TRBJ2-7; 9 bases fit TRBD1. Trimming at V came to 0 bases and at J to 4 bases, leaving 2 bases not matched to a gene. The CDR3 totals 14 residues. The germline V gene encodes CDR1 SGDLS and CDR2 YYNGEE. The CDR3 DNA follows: TGTGCCAGCAGCGTAGGGACAGGGGCTTACGAGCAGTACTTC. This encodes CASSVGTGAYEQYF.

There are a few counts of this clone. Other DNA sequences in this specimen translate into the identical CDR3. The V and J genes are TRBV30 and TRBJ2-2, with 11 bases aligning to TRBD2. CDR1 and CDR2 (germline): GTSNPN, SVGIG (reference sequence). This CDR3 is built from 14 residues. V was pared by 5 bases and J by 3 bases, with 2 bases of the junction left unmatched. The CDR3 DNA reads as TGTGCCTGGGAACTAGCGGGAGACACCGGGGAGCTGTTTTTT. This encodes CAWELAGDTGELFF.

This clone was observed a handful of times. CDR3: CASSLTENTEAFF. The CDR3 coding sequence is TGTGCCAGCAGCTTAACAGAGAACACTGAAGCTTTCTTT. The V and J genes are TRBV5-5 and TRBJ1-1; no definite D call. Germline CDR1 is SGHKS and CDR2 is YYEKEE (reference sequence). V shed 2 bases and J shed 1 base, with 6 bases lying between them. This CDR3 is built from 13 residues.

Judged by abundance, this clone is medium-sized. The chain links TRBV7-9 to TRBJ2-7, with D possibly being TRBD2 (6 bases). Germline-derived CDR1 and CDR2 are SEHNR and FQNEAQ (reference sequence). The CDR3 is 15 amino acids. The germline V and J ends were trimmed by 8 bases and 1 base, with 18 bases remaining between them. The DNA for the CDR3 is TGTGCCAGCCGCCTCGGCGGAGGGTGGTCCTACGAGCAGTACTTC. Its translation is CASRLGGGWSYEQYF.

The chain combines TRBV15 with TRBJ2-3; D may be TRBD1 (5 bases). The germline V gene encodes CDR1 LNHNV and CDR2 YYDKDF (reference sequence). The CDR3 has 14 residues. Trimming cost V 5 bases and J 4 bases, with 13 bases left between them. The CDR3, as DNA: TGTGCCACCAGCGGGGCAGGGTCGGCAGATACGCAGTATTTT. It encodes CATSGAGSADTQYF. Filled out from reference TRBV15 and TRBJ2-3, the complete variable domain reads DAMVIQNPRYQVTQFGKPVTLSCSQTLNHNVMYWYQQKSSQAPKLLFHYYDKDFNNEADTPDNFQSRRPNTSFCFLDIRSPGLGDTAMYLCATSGAGSADTQYFGPGTRLTVL.

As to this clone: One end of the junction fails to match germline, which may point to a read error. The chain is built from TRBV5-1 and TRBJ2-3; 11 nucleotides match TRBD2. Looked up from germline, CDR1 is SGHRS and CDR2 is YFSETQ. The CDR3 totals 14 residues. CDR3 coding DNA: TGCGCCAGCAGCTTAGAATCCGGGACTAGCGGCGTGGTTTTT. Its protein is CASSLESGTSGVVF. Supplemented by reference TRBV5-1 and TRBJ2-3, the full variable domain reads KAGVTQTPRYLIKTRGQQVTLSCSPISGHRSVSWYQQTPGQGLQFLFEYFSETQRNKGNFPGRFSGRQFSNSRSEMNVSTLELGDSALYLCASSLESGTSGVVFGPGTRLTVL.

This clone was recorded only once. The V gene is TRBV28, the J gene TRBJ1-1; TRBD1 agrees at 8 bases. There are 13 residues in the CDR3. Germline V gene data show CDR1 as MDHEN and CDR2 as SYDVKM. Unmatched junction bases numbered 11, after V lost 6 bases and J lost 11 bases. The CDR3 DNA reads TGTGCCAGCAGAGAGGGCCGGACAGGGTTTGCTTTCTTT. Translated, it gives CASREGRTGFAFF.

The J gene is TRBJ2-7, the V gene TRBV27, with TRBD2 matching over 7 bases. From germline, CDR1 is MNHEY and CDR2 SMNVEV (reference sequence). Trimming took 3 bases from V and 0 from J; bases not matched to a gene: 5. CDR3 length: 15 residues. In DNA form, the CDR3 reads TGTGCCAGCAGTTTTTTGGGGGGGAGCTCCTACGAGCAGTACTTC. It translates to CASSFLGGSSYEQYF.